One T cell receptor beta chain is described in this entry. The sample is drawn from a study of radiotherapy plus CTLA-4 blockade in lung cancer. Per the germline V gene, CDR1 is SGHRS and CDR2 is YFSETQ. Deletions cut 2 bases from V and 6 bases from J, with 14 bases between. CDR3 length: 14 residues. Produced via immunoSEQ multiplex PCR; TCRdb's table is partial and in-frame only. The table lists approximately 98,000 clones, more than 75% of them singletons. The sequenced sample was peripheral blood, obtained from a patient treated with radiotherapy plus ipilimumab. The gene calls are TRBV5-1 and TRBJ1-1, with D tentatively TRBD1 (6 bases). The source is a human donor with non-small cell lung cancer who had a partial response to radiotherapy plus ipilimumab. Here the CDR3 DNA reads TGCGCCAGCAGCTTTGTGGTAGAGGGGGCTGAAGCTTTCTTT. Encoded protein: CASSFVVEGAEAFF.